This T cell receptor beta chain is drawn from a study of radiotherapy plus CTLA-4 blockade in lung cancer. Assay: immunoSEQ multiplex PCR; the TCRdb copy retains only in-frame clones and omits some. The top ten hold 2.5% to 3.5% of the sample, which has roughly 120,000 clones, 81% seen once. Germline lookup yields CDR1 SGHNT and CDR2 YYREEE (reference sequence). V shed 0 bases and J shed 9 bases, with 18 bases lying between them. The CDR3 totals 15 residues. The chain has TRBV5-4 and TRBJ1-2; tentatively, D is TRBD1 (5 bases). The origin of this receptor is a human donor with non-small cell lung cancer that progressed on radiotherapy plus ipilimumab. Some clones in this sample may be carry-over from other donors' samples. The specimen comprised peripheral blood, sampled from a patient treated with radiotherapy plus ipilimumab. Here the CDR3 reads CASSLGEGRNPSYTF. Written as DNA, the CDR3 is TGTGCCAGCAGCTTGGGGGAGGGACGTAATCCCAGCTACACCTTC.